The 29 T cell receptor beta chains listed next were all sequenced from one sample in a study of a mutant IDH1 vaccine in newly diagnosed glioma. Generated by immunoSEQ multiplex PCR, the TCRdb table keeps only in-frame clones and is missing some. The profile shows 73,000 or so clones, roughly 80% of them singletons. As for time point: week 35, safety follow-up. Doses of 300 ug of mutant IDH1 20-mer peptide were given with topical imiquimod. For these receptors, no antigen is known. The sequences come from PBMCs, collected from a glioma patient whose treatment included an IDH1 peptide vaccine. The source is a man younger than 30 with glioma.

V usage is TRBV7-8 and J usage is TRBJ2-7; perhaps TRBD1 as D (6 bases). The CDR3 loop spans 14 amino acids. V lost 5 bases and J lost 5, with 16 bases in between. Germline CDR1 SGHVS, CDR2 FQNEAQ. CDR3 sequence (DNA): TGTGCCAGCAGCGCAGCAGGGGCTGTCCACGAGCAGTACTTC. It yields the protein CASSAAGAVHEQYF. Looking up the rest from reference TRBV7-8 and TRBJ2-7 gives the full variable domain: GAGVSQSPRYKVAKRGQDVALRCDPISGHVSLFWYQQALGQGPEFLTYFQNEAQLDKSGLPSDRFFAERPEGSVSTLKIQRTQQEDSAVYLCASSAAGAVHEQYFGPGTRLTVT.

The V call is TRBV10-3, the J call TRBJ2-7; D not resolved. The CDR3 is 12 amino acids. Germline V lookup: CDR1 ENHRY, CDR2 SYGVKD. The ends were cut back, 3 bases at V and 2 bases at J, with 5 bases in the middle. The CDR3 loop reads CAISEGAYEQYF. The CDR3 DNA reads as TGTGCCATCAGTGAAGGAGCCTACGAGCAGTACTTC.

This clone turned up a few times. The gene calls are TRBV14 and TRBJ1-6, with D possibly matching TRBD1 (5 bases). Between the trimmed V and J ends, which lost 3 bases and 3 bases, there was a span of 9 bases. Germline assignment: CDR1 SGHDN and CDR2 FVKESK. This CDR3 is 15 amino acids long. DNA of the CDR3: TGTGCCAGCAGCCATGGAGGGGTCTATAATTCACCCCTCCACTTT. As protein: CASSHGGVYNSPLHF.

The chain carries TRBV9 and TRBJ2-1; TRBD2 matches 7 bases. The CDR3 is 12 amino acids. Germline lookup yields CDR1 SGDLS and CDR2 YYNGEE. Unmatched junction bases numbered 4, after V lost 5 bases and J lost 8 bases. The CDR3, as DNA: TGTGCCAGCAGTTCCGCGGGGGATGAGCAGTTCTTC. This codes for CASSSAGDEQFF.

This clone occurred once. The chain uses TRBV5-1 and TRBJ1-4; 7 nucleotides match TRBD1. There are 15 residues in the CDR3. The germline V gene has CDR1 SGHRS and CDR2 YFSETQ. Germline trimming cut 3 bases from V and 4 bases from J; bases unmatched to any gene: 6. The CDR3 loop is CASSSPGQLNEKLFF. The CDR3 bases are TGCGCCAGCAGCTCTCCGGGACAGCTTAATGAAAAACTGTTTTTT.

The rearrangement joins TRBV2 to TRBJ1-5, with 7 bases that match TRBD1. The junction had 4 bases not matched to a gene; V was cut back by 5 bases and J by 3 bases. Germline loops: CDR1 SNHLY, CDR2 FYNNEI. The CDR3 spans 14 residues. In DNA, the CDR3 is TGTGCCAGCAGTCCGGGACAGAACAATCAGCCCCAGCATTTT. Protein: CASSPGQNNQPQHF.

The V and J genes are TRBV30 and TRBJ1-5; no clear D gene. The germline CDR1 and CDR2 sequences are GTSNPN and SVGIG (reference sequence). The CDR3 has 13 residues. V shed 0 bases and J shed 3 bases, with 6 bases lying between them. The CDR3 DNA sequence: TGTGCCTGGAGTGTCAGCCTCAATCAGCCCCAGCATTTT. It specifies CAWSVSLNQPQHF.

The rearrangement joins TRBV28 to TRBJ2-1; TRBD2 is a possible D gene (5 bases). Trimming removed 6 bases from V and 2 bases from J, with 11 bases in between. In germline, CDR1 is MDHEN, CDR2 SYDVKM. This CDR3 comprises 14 residues. The CDR3 protein is CASSQSGTYNEQFF. Here the CDR3 DNA reads TGTGCCAGCAGCCAATCCGGGACCTACAATGAGCAGTTCTTC.

This rearrangement joins TRBV30 to TRBJ2-5; D uncertain. The V end lost 1 base, the J end lost 4 bases, and 13 bases lay between the germline ends. Germline V gene data show CDR1 as GTSNPN and CDR2 as SVGIG (reference sequence). The CDR3 is 14 residues long. CDR3 coding DNA: TGTGCCTGGAGTGGGACCGGAATCTTAGAGACCCAGTACTTC. Its translation is CAWSGTGILETQYF.

This chain joins TRBV27 and TRBJ2-2; the D gene is possibly TRBD1 (5 bases). V was trimmed by 5 bases and J by 6 bases, leaving 13 bases between them. CDR1 and CDR2 from the germline V gene are MNHEY and SMNVEV (reference sequence). This CDR3 is 14 amino acids long. Here the CDR3 DNA reads TGTGCCAGCAGTCCCAGGGCCAAGGCCGGGGAGCTGTTTTTT. Protein: CASSPRAKAGELFF.

This clone was counted a few times. The rearrangement links TRBV6-5 to TRBJ1-1, with D perhaps matching TRBD1 (5 bases). The CDR3 has 15 residues. The germline V and J ends were trimmed by 4 bases and 1 base, with 13 bases remaining between them. Germline CDR1 is MNHEY and CDR2 is SVGAGI. The CDR3 sequence: CASSLSGTANTEAFF. CDR3 nucleotide sequence: TGTGCCAGCAGTTTATCCGGGACGGCGAACACTGAAGCTTTCTTT.

The chain recombines TRBV4-1 with TRBJ1-1; TRBD1 might be the D (6 bases). This CDR3 spans 13 amino acids. Trimming took off 7 bases at V and 4 bases at J, with 13 bases between the two ends. In germline, CDR1 is MGHRA, CDR2 YSYEKL. CDR3 sequence (DNA): TGCGCCAGCAAACAGGGTAGAGGCACTGAAGCTTTCTTT. Translating gives CASKQGRGTEAFF.

The chain employs TRBV29-1 and TRBJ2-3; 8 nucleotides agree with TRBD1. This CDR3 has 14 amino acids. Germline V gene lookup returns CDR1 SQVTM and CDR2 ANQGSEA. V dropped 6 bases and J dropped 0; count of bases not matched to a gene: 5. The CDR3 DNA reads as TGCAGCGTCTACAGGGGGGCCAGCACAGATACGCAGTATTTT. It codes for CSVYRGASTDTQYF.

This chain joins TRBV5-1 and TRBJ1-5; D call uncertain. Germline V gene data show CDR1 as SGHRS and CDR2 as YFSETQ. The CDR3 contains 12 residues. Trimming cost V 0 bases and J 6 bases, with 4 bases left between them. The CDR3 is CASSLDGQPQHF. The CDR3 DNA sequence: TGCGCCAGCAGCTTGGATGGTCAGCCCCAGCATTTT.

This sequence joins TRBV9 and TRBJ2-3; 12 bases fit TRBD2. J gave up 0 bases and V 3 bases, and 17 bases lay outside the gene matches. Per the germline V gene, CDR1 is SGDLS and CDR2 is YYNGEE. CDR3 length: 21 residues. The CDR3 loop is CASSAVQGLAGRPVSTDTQYF. The CDR3 bases are TGTGCCAGCAGCGCCGTACAGGGACTAGCGGGCCGGCCCGTTAGCACAGATACGCAGTATTTT.

The chain couples TRBV25-1 to TRBJ1-1, with D unclear. This CDR3 has 13 residues. Germline lookup yields CDR1 MGHDK and CDR2 SYGVNS. The V and J ends lost 0 bases and 8 bases respectively, with 10 bases between them. DNA for the CDR3: TGTGCCAGCAGTGAATATTACCCAGTGGAAGCTTTCTTT. Translating gives CASSEYYPVEAFF.

V gene TRBV29-1 combines with J gene TRBJ1-1, with unresolved D. Germline CDR1 reads SQVTM; CDR2 reads ANQGSEA. CDR3 size: 14 residues. V was trimmed by 2 bases and J by 0 bases, leaving 10 bases between them. This CDR3 reads CSVEMAYMNTEAFF. The CDR3 DNA reads TGCAGCGTTGAAATGGCCTACATGAACACTGAAGCTTTCTTT.

The chain joins TRBV9 to TRBJ2-5, with 13 bases aligning to TRBD2. Per the germline V gene, CDR1 is SGDLS and CDR2 is YYNGEE. CDR3 length equals 16 residues. V lost 6 bases to trimming and J lost 9 bases; unmatched junction nucleotides: 14. The CDR3 region has the DNA TGTGCCAGCACCCCGGGACTAGCGGGGTTGCAAATCCCCCAGTACTTC. Its protein product is CASTPGLAGLQIPQYF.

V gene TRBV4-2 combines with J gene TRBJ2-7; 10 bases align to TRBD2. CDR1 is LGHNA and CDR2 is YNFKEQ in the germline V gene. V dropped 1 base and J dropped 4; count of bases not matched to a gene: 4. The CDR3 length is 15 residues. Written as DNA, the CDR3 is TGTGCCAGCAGCCAAGTCCCAGCGGGAGGGTACGAGCAGTACTTC. Residues: CASSQVPAGGYEQYF.

The J gene is TRBJ2-2, the V gene TRBV5-6, with 8 nucleotides matching TRBD1. Germline V gene lookup returns CDR1 SGHDT and CDR2 YYEEEE. The CDR3 covers 15 residues. J gave up 3 bases and V 1 base, and 2 bases lay outside the gene matches. This CDR3 reads CASSLQGAHTGELFF. The CDR3 coding sequence is TGTGCCAGCAGCTTGCAGGGGGCCCACACCGGGGAGCTGTTTTTT.

This clone came up once. The chain employs TRBV19 and TRBJ2-7; D might be TRBD2 (5 bases). Germline CDR1 is LNHDA and CDR2 is SQIVND (reference sequence). With 5 bases removed from V and 4 bases from J, the gap between germline ends came to 18 bases. CDR3 length: 15 amino acids. The DNA of the CDR3 is TGTGCCAGTAGTGCCCCCCGTGACGGGGATTACGAGCAGTACTTC. Translation: CASSAPRDGDYEQYF. Full variable domain (rest looked up from reference TRBV19 and TRBJ2-7): DGGITQSPKYLFRKEGQNVTLSCEQNLNHDAMYWYRQDPGQGLRLIYYSQIVNDFQKGDIAEGYSVSREKKESFPLTVTSAQKNPTAFYLCASSAPRDGDYEQYFGPGTRLTVT.

The chain uses TRBV4-3 and TRBJ1-6, with TRBD1 identical over 7 bases. With 0 bases clipped from V and 10 bases from J, the junction kept 9 bases outside the gene matches. Looked up from germline, CDR1 is LGHNA and CDR2 is YSLEER. CDR3 length equals 16 residues. The CDR3 sequence: CASSQEADRARSPLHF. As DNA, the CDR3 is TGCGCCAGCAGCCAAGAAGCCGACAGGGCGAGGTCACCCCTCCACTTT.

This chain uses TRBV5-4 with TRBJ2-5; TRBD2 is a possible D gene (5 bases). V was shortened by 3 bases and J by 1 base, with 10 bases between the two germline ends. From germline, CDR1 is SGHNT and CDR2 YYREEE (reference sequence). The CDR3 sequence is 14 residues long. The CDR3 is CASSSGNRQETQYF. DNA of the CDR3: TGTGCCAGCAGCTCCGGGAACCGCCAAGAGACCCAGTACTTC.

This rearrangement joins TRBV4-3 to TRBJ1-1, with D perhaps TRBD1 (5 bases). Germline values: CDR1 LGHNA, CDR2 YSLEER. This CDR3 is built from 15 residues. V lost 1 base and J 5 bases, leaving 14 bases between the germline ends. The CDR3 region has the DNA TGCGCCAGCAGCCAAGGCGGACGGGGGGAGACTGAAGCTTTCTTT. As protein: CASSQGGRGETEAFF.

This clone turned up a few times. The chain uses TRBV7-9 and TRBJ1-1; D is possibly TRBD1 (5 bases). Germline values: CDR1 SEHNR, CDR2 FQNEAQ (reference sequence). V gave up 4 bases and J gave up 1 base, with 10 bases separating them. This CDR3 is 14 amino acids long. The CDR3 sequence is CASSWNGANTEAFF. CDR3 nucleotides: TGTGCCAGCAGCTGGAACGGGGCGAACACTGAAGCTTTCTTT.

The V gene is TRBV30, the J gene TRBJ2-7; D not certain. The CDR3 contains 13 residues. Per germline, CDR1 GTSNPN and CDR2 SVGIG (reference sequence). V lost 2 bases, J lost 0 bases, and 8 bases lay in between. The CDR3 region is CAWSPSSSYEQYF. The CDR3 nucleotides read TGTGCCTGGAGTCCGTCTAGCTCCTACGAGCAGTACTTC. Full variable domain (remainder filled in from reference TRBV30 and TRBJ2-7): SQTIHQWPATLVQPVGSPLSLECTVEGTSNPNLYWYRQAAGRGLQLLFYSVGIGQISSEVPQNLSASRPQDRQFILSSKKLLLSDSGFYLCAWSPSSSYEQYFGPGTRLTVT.

This rearrangement joins TRBV5-4 to TRBJ2-5; 16 nucleotides align to TRBD2. Trimming cost V 4 bases and J 5 bases; bases outside gene matches: 8. There are 17 residues in the CDR3. Germline V gene lookup returns CDR1 SGHNT and CDR2 YYREEE (reference sequence). CDR3 sequence (DNA): TGTGCCAGCAGCCCCGGGACTAGCGGGGGGGCCGGGGAGACCCAGTACTTC. It translates to CASSPGTSGGAGETQYF.

The chain employs TRBV6-6 and TRBJ1-2; D uncertain. Trimming left V 8 bases short and J 8 bases short, with 21 bases between. This CDR3 contains 14 residues. CDR1 is MNHNY and CDR2 is SVGAGI in the germline V gene (reference sequence). Here the CDR3 DNA reads TGTGCCAGCTGCCCCTCCTCCCCTGTAGGGGGCTACACCTTC. It is translated as CASCPSSPVGGYTF.

The chain uses TRBV6-1 and TRBJ1-1; no definite D call. Germline V lookup: CDR1 MNHNS, CDR2 SASEGT. The V end was cut by 3 bases, the J end by 0 bases, with 8 bases between. The CDR3 sequence is 14 residues long. This CDR3 is CASSDRQVNTEAFF. DNA of the CDR3: TGTGCCAGCAGTGACCGGCAGGTGAACACTGAAGCTTTCTTT.